These T cell receptor beta chains were read from a single sample in a study of Ad26.COV2.S vaccination and SARS-CoV-2 variants. The table came from immunoSEQ multiplex PCR; TCRdb's copy has only in-frame clones and leaves some out. The sample carries 500,000 or so clones, 75% to 90% recorded once. The sample consisted of peripheral blood, taken in a trial of Ad26.COV2.S vaccine versus placebo. Receptor source: a person between 18 and 59 years old who received the Ad26.COV2.S COVID-19 vaccine or a placebo. CDR3s include the opening cysteine and the closing phenylalanine or tryptophan. The order of the fields is J gene, clone size, CDR3 length, V gene, D gene, CDR3 protein, CDR3 DNA. The D gene is left open where the match is weak. Some rows have no size entry. The others give once, few or many, or a class for an expanded clone.

TRBJ1-5,NA,15,TRBV21-1,NA,CASTDRGPSTQPQHF,TGTGCCAGCACGGACAGGGGGCCTTCCACCCAGCCCCAGCATTTT
TRBJ1-1,once,14,TRBV5-1,NA,CASSFRASGTEAFF,TGCGCCAGCAGCTTTAGAGCATCGGGGACTGAAGCTTTCTTT
TRBJ2-3,NA,11,TRBV12-3/TRBV12-4,NA,CASSLIDTQYF,TGTGCCAGCAGTTTAATAGATACGCAGTATTTT
TRBJ1-1,NA,14,TRBV28,NA,CASSSGVTLTEAFF,TGTGCCAGCAGTTCAGGGGTTACCCTCACTGAAGCTTTCTTT
TRBJ1-3,few,14,TRBV5-1,NA,CASSLGVSGNTIYF,TGCGCCAGCAGCTTGGGTGTCTCTGGAAACACCATATATTTT
TRBJ2-4,NA,14,TRBV7-8,NA,CASSLEQGGYIQYF,TGTGCCAGCAGCTTAGAACAGGGTGGATACATTCAGTACTTC
TRBJ2-1,NA,17,TRBV4-2,NA,CASSQVDGRGPHNEQFF,TGTGCCAGCAGCCAAGTCGACGGGAGGGGGCCCCACAATGAGCAGTTCTTC
TRBJ2-1,few,15,TRBV6-5,TRBD2,CASSPLAGGHNEQFF,TGTGCCAGCAGCCCACTAGCGGGGGGCCACAATGAGCAGTTCTTC
TRBJ2-5,once,14,TRBV3-1/TRBV3-2,NA,CASSRPGRKETQYF,TGTGCCAGCAGCCGGCCCGGCAGAAAAGAGACCCAGTACTTC
TRBJ2-7,NA,16,TRBV9,NA,CASSVAEGTELYEQYF,TGTGCCAGCAGCGTCGCGGAAGGGACGGAACTTTACGAGCAGTACTTC
TRBJ1-1,NA,11,TRBV6-2/TRBV6-3,NA,CASSRTAEAFF,TGTGCCAGCAGCCGGACGGCCGAAGCTTTCTTT
TRBJ2-3,NA,15,TRBV16,NA,CASSQTWGRTDTQYF,TGTGCCAGCAGCCAAACCTGGGGACGCACAGATACGCAGTATTTT
TRBJ2-5,NA,13,TRBV2,TRBD1,CASRSTGYETQYF,TGTGCCAGCAGATCGACAGGGTATGAGACCCAGTACTTC